The 20 T cell receptor beta chains presented below share a single source sample, sequenced in a study of T cell repertoires in cytomegalovirus infection. TCRdb redid the calling of the reads with MiXCR, one entry per CDR3 protein. The sample lists 700,000 to 950,000 distinct CDR3 sequences, 32% occurring once. The antigens these receptors bind are not known. This sample comprised cultured CD8+ T cells from PBMCs, obtained from culture after CMV antigen stimulation. The receptor set was obtained from a human donor in good health (CMV status not recorded). Some clones in this sample may be carry-over from other donors' samples.

The table lists this clonotype with many counts. The chain uses TRBV7-9 and TRBJ2-1, with a weak D call TRBD1 (5 bases). CDR3 size: 13 residues. Germline CDR1 and CDR2: SEHNR and FQNEAQ (reference sequence). Trimming left V 1 base short and J 9 bases short, with 10 bases between. The CDR3 loop is CASSLGTWGEQFF. The CDR3 bases are TGTGCCAGCAGCTTAGGGACATGGGGTGAGCAGTTCTTC.

This clonotype came up a few times. The V and J genes are TRBV11-2 and TRBJ1-3, with 7 positions matching TRBD1. This CDR3 is 17 amino acids long. Germline V gene data show CDR1 as SGHAT and CDR2 as FQNNGV. V dropped 1 base and J dropped 4; count of bases not matched to a gene: 10. This CDR3 is CASSLVYGQDAGNTIYF. CDR3 DNA: TGTGCCAGCAGCTTAGTATACGGACAGGATGCCGGAAACACCATATATTTT.

The chain combines TRBV12-5 with TRBJ1-6; D gene uncertain. In germline, CDR1 is LGHNT, CDR2 FRNRAP. The CDR3 length is 14 residues. Trimming took 7 bases from V and 7 from J, leaving 14 bases between them. CDR3 sequence (DNA): TGTGCTAGTGCCTTGGCGGGCGGCAATTCACCCCTCCACTTT. Translating it yields CASALAGGNSPLHF.

Notes on this clonotype: One end of the junction is discordant with germline, which a read error may explain. The rearrangement links TRBV19 to TRBJ2-5; 7 bases are shared with TRBD1. The germline CDR1 and CDR2 sequences are LNHDA and SQIVND (reference sequence). This CDR3 is 16 amino acids long. The chain's CDR3 is CASSIDHDRVGETKYF. In DNA form, the CDR3 reads TGTGCCAGTAGTATAGATCACGACAGGGTAGGAGAGACCAAGTACTTC.

V usage is TRBV12-3 or TRBV12-4 and J usage is TRBJ2-2, with 7 nucleotides matching TRBD2. The CDR3 runs to 17 residues. V lost 3 bases to trimming and J lost 2 bases; unmatched junction nucleotides: 9. CDR3 sequence reads: CASSFPSGGVNTGELFF. The CDR3 nucleotides read TGTGCCAGCAGTTTCCCCAGTGGGGGGGTCAACACCGGGGAGCTGTTTTTT.

A word on this clonotype: Relative to the germline gene, one junction end is altered; a read error may explain this. This chain joins TRBV7-9 and TRBJ2-5, with D possibly being TRBD2 (6 bases). The germline V gene has CDR1 SEHNR and CDR2 FQNEAQ (reference sequence). The CDR3 is 9 amino acids. The CDR3 reads CASSLLGGF. The CDR3 DNA follows: TGTGCCAGCAGCTTATTGGGGGGCTTC.

This chain connects TRBV29-1 to TRBJ2-7; 7 bases line up with TRBD1. Trimming cost V 1 base and J 3 bases; bases outside gene matches: 6. This CDR3 has 14 residues. Germline values: CDR1 SQVTM, CDR2 ANQGSEA. CDR3 DNA sequence: TGCAGCGTTGAAGGGCAGGGGGTCAACTACGAGCAGTACTTC. This codes for CSVEGQGVNYEQYF.

V gene TRBV20-1 combines with J gene TRBJ2-5; possibly TRBD1 for D (5 bases). Between the trimmed V and J ends, which lost 1 base and 1 base, there was a span of 16 bases. Germline assignment: CDR1 DFQATT and CDR2 SNEGSKA (reference sequence). The CDR3 is 16 amino acids. The CDR3 DNA sequence: TGCAGTGCTAGAGGTTTAGACAGAAACTTCCAAGAGACCCAGTACTTC. Protein sequence: CSARGLDRNFQETQYF.

The rearrangement links TRBV5-4 to TRBJ1-2, with a tentative D call TRBD1 (5 bases). Trimming took 4 bases from V and 0 from J, leaving 16 bases between them. The CDR3 consists of 16 residues. The germline V gene encodes CDR1 SGHNT and CDR2 YYREEE (reference sequence). The CDR3 nucleotides read TGTGCCAGCAGCCCAGACTTGGACAATGCTAACTATGGCTACACCTTC. It yields the protein CASSPDLDNANYGYTF.

This clonotype is labeled medium-sized. The chain couples TRBV7-2 to TRBJ2-1; 8 bases fit TRBD1. This CDR3 has 18 residues. The V gene end was trimmed by 2 bases and the J gene end by 1 base; junction bases not matched to a gene: 10. The germline V gene has CDR1 SGHTA and CDR2 FQGNSA. The CDR3 sequence: CASSLPRQQGDSYNEQFF. The DNA for the CDR3 is TGTGCCAGCAGCTTACCTCGCCAACAGGGGGATTCCTACAATGAGCAGTTCTTC.

Many counts were recorded for this clonotype. The CDR3 spells CASSSLTGGAGELFF. CDR3 in DNA: TGTGCCAGCAGCTCACTCACAGGGGGCGCCGGGGAGCTGTTTTTT. V and J are TRBV7-9 and TRBJ2-2; TRBD1 aligns across 9 bases. J lost 6 bases, V lost 4 bases, and 6 bases had no gene match. The CDR3 contains 15 residues. The germline V gene has CDR1 SEHNR and CDR2 FQNEAQ (reference sequence).

V is TRBV25-1 and J is TRBJ2-4, with D perhaps TRBD2 (5 bases). Trimming removed 0 bases from V and 8 bases from J, with 20 bases in between. This CDR3 is built from 17 residues. Per the germline V gene, CDR1 is MGHDK and CDR2 is SYGVNS. The CDR3 reads CASSEYFTVSREHIQYF. The CDR3 DNA follows: TGTGCCAGCAGTGAATATTTCACCGTTTCGAGGGAACACATTCAGTACTTC. The entire variable domain, with the rest obtained from reference TRBV25-1 and TRBJ2-4, is as follows: EADIYQTPRYLVIGTGKKITLECSQTMGHDKMYWYQQDPGMELHLIHYSYGVNSTEKGDLSSESTVSRIRTEHFPLTLESARPSHTSQYLCASSEYFTVSREHIQYFGAGTRLSVL.

The chain joins TRBV19 to TRBJ1-1; D unclear. V dropped 7 bases and J dropped 3 bases, with 12 bases sitting between them. Germline assignment: CDR1 LNHDA and CDR2 SQIVND (reference sequence). The CDR3 totals 13 residues. CDR3 sequence (DNA): TGTGCCAGTAAGATCCTACCGGACACTGAAGCTTTCTTT. Translation gives CASKILPDTEAFF. Filled out from reference TRBV19 and TRBJ1-1, the complete variable domain reads DGGITQSPKYLFRKEGQNVTLSCEQNLNHDAMYWYRQDPGQGLRLIYYSQIVNDFQKGDIAEGYSVSREKKESFPLTVTSAQKNPTAFYLCASKILPDTEAFFGQGTRLTVV.

The chain is built from TRBV27 and TRBJ1-1, with D maybe TRBD1 (5 bases). The ends were cut back, 8 bases at V and 2 bases at J, with 21 bases in the middle. Looked up from germline, CDR1 is MNHEY and CDR2 is SMNVEV (reference sequence). The CDR3 extends over 16 amino acids. CDR3 sequence (DNA): TGTGCCAGCGGGTTTGGGGGTGTCGGGACTAACACTGAAGCTTTCTTT. Protein product: CASGFGGVGTNTEAFF.

On this clonotype itself: This could be a read error, since a much larger clone is one nucleotide away. The chain combines TRBV9 with TRBJ1-1; TRBD1 is a possible D gene (5 bases). This CDR3 spans 15 amino acids. Germline CDR1 reads SGDLS; CDR2 reads YYNGEE. The CDR3 DNA follows: TGTGCCATCAGCGTTGGGGGATCGGGGTACACTGAAGCTTTCTTT. Residues: CAISVGGSGYTEAFF.

This sequence joins TRBV14 and TRBJ2-7; D remains unclear. There are 13 residues in the CDR3. Trimming took off 0 bases at V and 3 bases at J, with 6 bases between the two ends. Germline lookup yields CDR1 SGHDN and CDR2 FVKESK. The CDR3 nucleotides are TGTGCCAGCAGCCAAGAGTCGGACTACGAGCAGTACTTC. Translating it yields CASSQESDYEQYF. Full variable domain (remainder filled in from reference TRBV14 and TRBJ2-7): EAGVTQFPSHSVIEKGQTVTLRCDPISGHDNLYWYRRVMGKEIKFLLHFVKESKQDESGMPNNRFLAERTGGTYSTLKVQPAELEDSGVYFCASSQESDYEQYFGPGTRLTVT.

This clonotype showed up many times. V usage is TRBV2 and J usage is TRBJ1-2; 7 bases line up with TRBD1. There are 14 residues in the CDR3. Germline CDR1 and CDR2: SNHLY and FYNNEI. V shed 5 bases, J shed 5 bases, and the junction held 8 bases outside the gene matches. The CDR3 loop is CASSTAGTEYGYTF. CDR3 coding DNA: TGTGCCAGCAGTACCGCGGGGACAGAGTATGGCTACACCTTC.

There are a few counts of this clonotype. The J gene is TRBJ2-1, the V gene TRBV24-1; weak D call: TRBD1 (6 bases). The germline V and J ends were trimmed by 4 bases and 13 bases, with 10 bases remaining between them. The CDR3 is 11 residues long. The germline gives CDR1 KGHDR, CDR2 SFDVKD. CDR3 bases: TGTGCCACCAGTGACCGGACAGTTCAGTTCTTC. This gives the protein CATSDRTVQFF.

This clonotype was picked up a small number of times. The chain uses TRBV7-3 and TRBJ2-6; D gene uncertain. This CDR3 is 15 amino acids long. V was clipped by 5 bases and J by 0 bases, with 8 bases between them. Looked up from germline, CDR1 is SGHTA and CDR2 is FQGTGA. The CDR3 loop is CASSPEHSGANVLTF. CDR3 nucleotides: TGTGCCAGCAGCCCCGAGCACTCTGGGGCCAACGTCCTGACTTTC.

This clonotype has a handful of counts. The rearrangement links TRBV7-8 to TRBJ1-2; a possible D gene is TRBD1 (6 bases). The germline gives CDR1 SGHVS, CDR2 FQNEAQ. The length of the CDR3 is 14 residues. V shed 5 bases and J shed 4 bases, with 14 bases lying between them. DNA for the CDR3: TGTGCCAGCAGCCCAACTCGACAGGTCTATGGCTACACCTTC. Encoded protein: CASSPTRQVYGYTF. Variable domain in full (rest from reference TRBV7-8 and TRBJ1-2): GAGVSQSPRYKVAKRGQDVALRCDPISGHVSLFWYQQALGQGPEFLTYFQNEAQLDKSGLPSDRFFAERPEGSVSTLKIQRTQQEDSAVYLCASSPTRQVYGYTFGSGTRLTVV.